The 5 T cell receptor beta chains given below trace back to one sample, sequenced in a study of PD-L1 blockade in urothelial cancer. Generated by immunoSEQ multiplex PCR, the TCRdb table keeps only in-frame clones and is missing some. The sample holds around 47,000 clones, roughly four fifths seen once. Noted time point: peripheral blood 6 weeks after treatment start. The sequences come from PBMCs, collected around atezolizumab (anti-PD-L1) treatment. These receptors were obtained from a man aged 55 to 70 with urothelial cancer.

This chain connects TRBV6-5 to TRBJ1-2, with D maybe TRBD1 (6 bases). The CDR3 is 15 amino acids. CDR1 is MNHEY, CDR2 SVGAGI, per germline. The germline V and J ends were trimmed by 0 bases and 3 bases, with 11 bases remaining between them. The CDR3 DNA is TGTGCCAGCAGTTACTCCCAACAGGGTGACTATGGCTACACCTTC. This codes for CASSYSQQGDYGYTF.

The V gene is TRBV7-2, the J gene TRBJ2-3, with D perhaps matching TRBD2 (6 bases). The CDR3 spans 14 residues. V lost 5 bases, J lost 4 bases, and 13 bases lay in between. Germline V gene sequence: CDR1 SGHTA, CDR2 FQGNSA. The CDR3 protein is CASSAGLRADTQYF. Written as DNA, the CDR3 is TGTGCCAGCAGCGCCGGACTAAGGGCAGATACGCAGTATTTT. The whole variable domain, remainder taken from reference TRBV7-2 and TRBJ2-3, is GAGVSQSPSNKVTEKGKDVELRCDPISGHTALYWYRQSLGQGLEFLIYFQGNSAPDKSGLPSDRFSAERTGGSVSTLTIQRTQQEDSAVYLCASSAGLRADTQYFGPGTRLTVL.

The chain carries TRBV2 and TRBJ2-5, with D maybe TRBD2 (6 bases). CDR1 is SNHLY and CDR2 is FYNNEI in the germline V gene. The CDR3 is made up of 16 amino acids. V was trimmed by 5 bases and J by 4 bases, leaving 20 bases between them. The CDR3 loop reads CASSNRGGIHRETQYF. CDR3 nucleotides: TGTGCCAGCAGTAACCGTGGGGGGATTCATAGAGAGACCCAGTACTTC.

This clone was recorded a few times. The chain has TRBV28 and TRBJ1-1; possibly TRBD1 for D (5 bases). Germline CDR1 reads MDHEN; CDR2 reads SYDVKM. V was cut by 5 bases and J by 1 base, with 11 bases left in between. The CDR3 runs 14 residues. Written as DNA, the CDR3 is TGTGCCAGCAGTAGGGGAGGGCCGAACACTGAAGCTTTCTTT. Protein: CASSRGGPNTEAFF.

The chain employs TRBV30 and TRBJ2-7; D unresolved. The CDR3 is 14 residues long. Germline V gives CDR1 GTSNPN, CDR2 SVGIG (reference sequence). Trimming cost V 0 bases and J 6 bases, with 15 bases left between them. CDR3 sequence: CAWSVNRYVGEQYF. DNA for the CDR3: TGTGCCTGGAGTGTAAACAGATACGTCGGCGAGCAGTACTTC.